This TCR beta chain was profiled in a study of blood T cell repertoires in COVID-19. Study overall: Whether acute or convalescent, the COVID-19 samples came from the United States, Italy and Spain.

With V trimmed by 7 bases and J by 3 bases, 1 base remained unmatched. The CDR3 contains 14 residues. The germline V gene has CDR1 KGHDR and CDR2 SFDVKD. Only in-frame clones appear in the TCRdb table, and some are missing; sequencing was by immunoSEQ multiplex PCR. The table records hundreds of thousands of clones, more than 70% of them present only once. This receptor was obtained from a woman aged 30 to 39 with COVID-19, enrolled during active disease. The sample taken for sequencing was peripheral blood. The chain recombines TRBV24-1 with TRBJ2-2; 10 bases match TRBD1. The CDR3 DNA reads TGTGCCACCAGAGGACAGGGGGACACCGGGGAGCTGTTTTTT. The encoded protein is CATRGQGDTGELFF.